The 20 T cell receptor beta chains given below trace back to one sample, sequenced in a study of T cell responses to AZD1222 COVID-19 vaccine. Measured with immunoSEQ multiplex PCR; TCRdb has only the in-frame clones, and not every one. The sample lists 90,000 to 130,000 clones; over 85% were seen once. Sample: peripheral blood, taken 28 days after the second AZD1222 dose. All receptors derive from an adult who received the AZD1222 COVID-19 vaccine.

This chain uses TRBV11-2 with TRBJ2-1; D perhaps matches TRBD2 (5 bases). V dropped 4 bases and J dropped 7 bases, with 14 bases sitting between them. This CDR3 contains 14 residues. CDR1 and CDR2 from the germline V gene are SGHAT and FQNNGV. The CDR3 bases are TGTGCCAGCAGCTCCCTTCAGCGGTTAAATGAGCAGTTCTTC. Amino acids: CASSSLQRLNEQFF. Based on the CDR3 plus reference TRBV11-2 and TRBJ2-1, the full variable domain is EAGVAQSPRYKIIEKRQSVAFWCNPISGHATLYWYQQILGQGPKLLIQFQNNGVVDDSQLPKDRFSAERLKGVDSTLKIQPAKLEDSAVYLCASSSLQRLNEQFFGPGTRLTVL.

This chain connects TRBV5-6 to TRBJ2-3; 10 bases map to TRBD1. V gave up 0 bases and J gave up 4 bases; unmatched junction bases: 8. Germline V gives CDR1 SGHDT, CDR2 YYEEEE. This CDR3 region has 17 residues. The DNA of the CDR3 is TGTGCCAGCAGCTTGGATGGGGGGACAGGGGTTTCAGATACGCAGTATTTT. Its translation is CASSLDGGTGVSDTQYF.

The rearrangement links TRBV10-1 to TRBJ2-6; no clear D. From germline, CDR1 is WNHNN and CDR2 SYGVQD (reference sequence). Trimming removed 8 bases from V and 4 bases from J, with 3 bases in between. The CDR3 is 11 amino acids. CDR3 nucleotide sequence: TGCGCCAGCGGAGGGGCCAACGTCCTGACTTTC. Protein: CASGGANVLTF.

The chain carries TRBV7-3 and TRBJ2-7, with D maybe TRBD1 (5 bases). Germline values: CDR1 SGHTA, CDR2 FQGTGA. The CDR3 spans 13 residues. Trimming pared 2 bases from V and 3 bases from J, leaving 8 bases between. The CDR3 loop reads CASSLYRGYEQYF. DNA for the CDR3: TGTGCCAGCAGCTTATATAGGGGCTACGAGCAGTACTTC. The complete variable domain, with remaining parts taken from reference TRBV7-3 and TRBJ2-7, reads GAGVSQTPSNKVTEKGKYVELRCDPISGHTALYWYRQSLGQGPEFLIYFQGTGAADDSGLPNDRFFAVRPEGSVSTLKIQRTERGDSAVYLCASSLYRGYEQYFGPGTRLTVT.

The chain couples TRBV12-5 to TRBJ1-5; D might be TRBD1 (5 bases). Germline CDR1 LGHNT, CDR2 FRNRAP. Trimming left V 0 bases short and J 5 bases short, with 20 bases between. The CDR3 loop spans 18 amino acids. The CDR3 DNA follows: TGTGCTAGTGGTTTGGTACGAGAGACAGAGCCAGAGCATCAGCCCCAGCATTTT. Translating gives CASGLVRETEPEHQPQHF.

The chain carries TRBV3-1 (or the pseudogene TRBV3-2) and TRBJ2-7; a possible D gene is TRBD1 (5 bases). V lost 1 base and J lost 0, with 7 bases in between. This CDR3 region has 14 residues. Germline-derived CDR1 and CDR2 are LGHDT and YNNKEL (reference sequence). CDR3 loop: CASSQARDSYEQYF. The CDR3 coding sequence is TGTGCCAGCAGCCAAGCCAGGGACTCCTACGAGCAGTACTTC.

V gene TRBV27 combines with J gene TRBJ2-1; D possibly corresponds to TRBD1 (5 bases). CDR1 is MNHEY and CDR2 is SMNVEV in the germline V gene (reference sequence). The ends were cut back, 4 bases at V and 6 bases at J, with 13 bases in the middle. There are 14 residues in the CDR3. CDR3 region: CASSWVNRINEQFF. The CDR3 nucleotides are TGTGCCAGCAGTTGGGTAAACAGGATCAATGAGCAGTTCTTC.

The J gene is TRBJ2-5, the V gene TRBV30; D is undetermined. V was trimmed by 0 bases and J by 7 bases, leaving 6 bases between them. CDR3 length: 11 residues. CDR1 is GTSNPN and CDR2 is SVGIG in the germline V gene (reference sequence). The CDR3 nucleotides are TGTGCCTGGAGTGTACTTCGGACCCAGTACTTC. Protein product: CAWSVLRTQYF.

The V gene is TRBV27, the J gene TRBJ1-1; no clear D. The germline V and J ends were trimmed by 4 bases and 1 base, with 13 bases remaining between them. The CDR3 spans 15 residues. CDR1 and CDR2 (germline): MNHEY, SMNVEV (reference sequence). For the CDR3, the DNA is TGTGCCAGCAGTTCTGCTGGGTCGGGGAACACTGAAGCTTTCTTT. Its translation: CASSSAGSGNTEAFF.

CDR3 coding DNA: TGTGCCAGCAGCCTGGACATGTACTACGAGCAGTACTTC. It encodes CASSLDMYYEQYF. The chain joins TRBV7-6 to TRBJ2-7; TRBD1 might be the D (5 bases). This CDR3 is 13 amino acids long. V was clipped by 5 bases and J by 3 bases, with 11 bases between them. Germline V CDR1 and CDR2: SGHVS, FNYEAQ.

The chain uses TRBV30 and TRBJ1-2, with TRBD1 matching over 9 bases. V was pared by 0 bases and J by 8 bases, with 7 bases of the junction left unmatched. The V gene's germline CDR1 is GTSNPN and CDR2 SVGIG (reference sequence). This CDR3 is built from 14 residues. The CDR3 loop is CAWSVQGAEGGYTF. Written as DNA, the CDR3 is TGTGCCTGGAGTGTACAGGGGGCAGAGGGGGGCTACACCTTC. Filled out from reference TRBV30 and TRBJ1-2, the complete variable domain reads SQTIHQWPATLVQPVGSPLSLECTVEGTSNPNLYWYRQAAGRGLQLLFYSVGIGQISSEVPQNLSASRPQDRQFILSSKKLLLSDSGFYLCAWSVQGAEGGYTFGSGTRLTVV.

This chain joins TRBV7-9 and TRBJ1-1; tentative D call: TRBD1 (6 bases). Looked up from germline, CDR1 is SEHNR and CDR2 is FQNEAQ (reference sequence). Between the trimmed V and J ends, which lost 1 base and 6 bases, there was a span of 12 bases. The CDR3 extends over 14 amino acids. CDR3 region: CASSLVTGAPEAFF. CDR3 in DNA: TGTGCCAGCAGCTTAGTGACGGGGGCCCCTGAAGCTTTCTTT. Filled out from reference TRBV7-9 and TRBJ1-1, the complete variable domain reads DTGVSQNPRHKITKRGQNVTFRCDPISEHNRLYWYRQTLGQGPEFLTYFQNEAQLEKSRLLSDRFSAERPKGSFSTLEIQRTEQGDSAMYLCASSLVTGAPEAFFGQGTRLTVV.

The V call is TRBV11-2, the J call TRBJ1-2; D is unclear. Looked up from germline, CDR1 is SGHAT and CDR2 is FQNNGV. V was shortened by 0 bases and J by 2 bases, with 10 bases between the two germline ends. There are 15 residues in the CDR3. CDR3 sequence (DNA): TGTGCCAGCAGCTTAGATCCGTCGGGGAACTATGGCTACACCTTC. It encodes CASSLDPSGNYGYTF.

The chain has TRBV5-5 and TRBJ1-2; no definite D call. V lost 2 bases and J 4 bases, leaving 15 bases between the germline ends. From germline, CDR1 is SGHKS and CDR2 YYEKEE (reference sequence). The CDR3 is made up of 15 amino acids. CDR3 sequence (DNA): TGTGCCAGCAGCTTTGACTTGTTGTGGGCCTATGGCTACACCTTC. Translation gives CASSFDLLWAYGYTF.

The V and J genes are TRBV5-6 and TRBJ1-2, with TRBD1 as a possible D gene (6 bases). The germline gives CDR1 SGHDT, CDR2 YYEEEE. The V end was cut by 4 bases, the J end by 2 bases, with 12 bases between. This CDR3 has 14 residues. The CDR3 region has the DNA TGTGCCAGCAGCCCGAGGGGGGCCAACTATGGCTACACCTTC. Residues: CASSPRGANYGYTF.

The chain joins TRBV28 to TRBJ1-4, with no clear D. Germline V gives CDR1 MDHEN, CDR2 SYDVKM. The ends were cut back, 2 bases at V and 3 bases at J, with 7 bases in the middle. CDR3 size: 14 residues. The CDR3 loop is CASSLKQSNEKLFF. CDR3 DNA: TGTGCCAGCAGTTTAAAACAGTCTAATGAAAAACTGTTTTTT.

This clone was recorded only once. V and J are TRBV6-1 and TRBJ1-1; D may be TRBD1 (5 bases). This CDR3 has 16 amino acids. Germline CDR1 MNHNS, CDR2 SASEGT. The V end lost 4 bases, the J end lost 5 bases, and 20 bases lay between the germline ends. In DNA form, the CDR3 reads TGTGCCAGCAGTGTTCCAGGGACGGCCCCGATTACTGAAGCTTTCTTT. Encoded protein: CASSVPGTAPITEAFF.

The J gene is TRBJ2-2, the V gene TRBV7-6; 11 nucleotides match TRBD2. The V gene end was trimmed by 1 base and the J gene end by 0 bases; junction bases not matched to a gene: 1. The CDR3 has 17 residues. From germline, CDR1 is SGHVS and CDR2 FNYEAQ. The DNA for the CDR3 is TGTGCCAGCAGCTTAGAGACTAGCGGGACGAACACCGGGGAGCTGTTTTTT. It yields the protein CASSLETSGTNTGELFF.

The chain carries TRBV18 and TRBJ2-7; 7 bases align to TRBD1. The CDR3 loop spans 14 amino acids. CDR1 and CDR2 from the germline V gene are KGHSH and LQKENI. V lost 3 bases, J lost 0 bases, and 2 bases stayed unmatched. CDR3: CASSPGTVSYEQYF. CDR3 bases: TGTGCCAGCTCACCTGGGACAGTCTCCTACGAGCAGTACTTC.

The gene calls are TRBV28 and TRBJ2-7, with D tentatively TRBD2 (5 bases). Trimming stripped 7 bases from V and 4 bases from J, with 17 bases between. The CDR3 length is 14 residues. Per germline, CDR1 MDHEN and CDR2 SYDVKM. The CDR3 sequence: CASTFPGNQYEQYF. CDR3 coding DNA: TGTGCCAGCACCTTCCCCGGGAATCAATACGAGCAGTACTTC.